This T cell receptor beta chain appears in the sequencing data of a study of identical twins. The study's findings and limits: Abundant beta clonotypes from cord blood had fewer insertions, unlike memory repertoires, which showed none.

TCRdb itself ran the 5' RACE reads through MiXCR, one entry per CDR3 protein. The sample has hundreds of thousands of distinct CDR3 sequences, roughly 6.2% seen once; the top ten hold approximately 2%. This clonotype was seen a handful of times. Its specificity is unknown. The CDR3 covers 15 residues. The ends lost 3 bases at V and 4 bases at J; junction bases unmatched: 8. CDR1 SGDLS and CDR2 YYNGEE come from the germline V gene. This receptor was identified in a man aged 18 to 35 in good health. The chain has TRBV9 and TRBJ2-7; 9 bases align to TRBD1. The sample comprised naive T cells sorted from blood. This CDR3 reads CASSGSTGGTYEQYF. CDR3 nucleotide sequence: TGTGCCAGCAGCGGATCGACAGGGGGAACTTACGAGCAGTACTTC.